This T cell receptor beta chain was documented in a study of blood T cell repertoires in COVID-19 (dated by TCRdb to the early 2020s). At the level of the whole study: The collaborator samples originated in the United States, Italy and Spain and spanned the acute and convalescent phases of COVID-19. The prospective study material was composed of cDNA or gDNA derived from T cells, B-cell-depleted T cells, or PBMCs. Subjects who had been exposed to COVID-19, were actively infected with it, or had recovered from it provided the deeply sampled blood TCRbeta repertoires that made up the dataset. The repertoires were made available in a free public database intended to serve as a resource for research on the immune response to SARS-CoV-2. The samples were drawn from two sources: the first 160 participants of the ongoing ImmuneRACE study, and 1,000 to 1,500 subjects contributed by 6 global collaborators. A de-identified subject ID, COVID-19 status, age in years and sex were almost always included in the sample metadata. Where HLA class I and class II types were available, the types were taken from metadata supplied by the sample provider, not from assay-based typing. The full study reports these points: How much clinical and demographic metadata was included differed by source and by participant, and the metadata was provided uncurated.

The immunoSEQ Assay, a bias-controlled multiplex PCR, was used to amplify TCRbeta CDR3 regions from genomic DNA. Per the authors' processing: Nucleated cell counts per sample were estimated from amplification of reference gene primers within the assay. To quantify the absolute abundance of each unique TCRbeta CDR3 rearrangement, sequence reads were collapsed and filtered. Productive Simpson clonality was computed per sample as the square root of Simpson's diversity index over productive rearrangements. TCRdb obtained this table from immuneACCESS and retained in-frame rearrangements with V and J assigned. These tables miss some clones; where compared with another copy, unresolved V genes account for less than half of the shortfall, and the remainder is unexplained. V and J calls plus clone size are reproduced from that table; the DNA served to infer D and trimming. For this sample the table gives about 400,000 clones, of which roughly 90% were detected only once. Clones ranked in the top ten supply 0.95% to 1.5% of the sample.

The collaborating institutions used their own protocols to collect whole blood in K2EDTA tubes. For TCRbeta analysis, collaborators shipped samples in one of three forms: frozen whole blood, isolated PBMCs, or DNA extracted from either of those sample types. The germline V gene (reference sequence) supplies CDR1 LGHDT and CDR2 YNNKEL. Its CDR3 holds 12 amino acids, cysteine through phenylalanine. This entry keeps only the CDR3 DNA: 36 bases, framed from base 1. Trimming costs V 0 bases and J 6 bases, and their ends lie 5 bases apart. A note on this clone: Its cognate antigen has yet to be identified. No quality values exist for individual bases; no much larger clone is one base distant.

This sequence originates from a man aged 35 to 55 with acute or convalescent COVID-19. The specimen sequenced was peripheral blood. Rearrangement joined TRBV3-1 (or the pseudogene TRBV3-2) to TRBJ1-2, with the D gene too uncertain to name. The CDR3 protein is CASSQDPNGYTF. The DNA is TGTGCCAGCAGCCAAGACCCAAATGGCTACACCTTC.